This T cell receptor (beta chain) comes out of a study of tumor-infiltrating lymphocytes in primary liver carcinoma. Extraction of RNA together with DNA used roughly 18-32 mg of unsorted bulk tissue. Patients diagnosed with primary liver carcinoma received treatment through surgical resection. No treatment had been given to the patients, who were chronically infected with HBV. A constant-region primer primed TCR beta cDNA synthesis from 500 to 550 ng of total RNA. Nested multiplex PCR, run for three rounds with slightly modified ARM-PCR, yielded TCR beta libraries. For 10 cycles apiece, the opening two PCR rounds ran with TRBV1-TRBV30 forward primers and a C-beta reverse primer. Each CDR3 protein gets one entry after TCRdb re-called the multiplex PCR reads with MiXCR. The sample consists of around 100,000 distinct CDR3 sequences, around 63% of them appearing once. In germline, CDR1 is MNHEY, CDR2 SVGAGI. With V trimmed by 11 bases and J by 3 bases, 16 bases remained unmatched. The CDR3 loop spans 15 amino acids.

The rearrangement uses TRBV6-5 and TRBJ2-7; the match to TRBD1 covers 7 bases. This clonotype was sampled from a woman aged 55-69 years with primary liver carcinoma and hepatitis B virus infection. Sequencing was performed on liver tumor tissue from sampling region 5. Regarding subset: tumor region T5, tumor centre. The chain's CDR3 is CAGSTPRDSHYEQYF. Written as DNA, the CDR3 is TGTGCCGGTAGTACCCCCCGGGACAGCCACTACGAGCAGTACTTC.